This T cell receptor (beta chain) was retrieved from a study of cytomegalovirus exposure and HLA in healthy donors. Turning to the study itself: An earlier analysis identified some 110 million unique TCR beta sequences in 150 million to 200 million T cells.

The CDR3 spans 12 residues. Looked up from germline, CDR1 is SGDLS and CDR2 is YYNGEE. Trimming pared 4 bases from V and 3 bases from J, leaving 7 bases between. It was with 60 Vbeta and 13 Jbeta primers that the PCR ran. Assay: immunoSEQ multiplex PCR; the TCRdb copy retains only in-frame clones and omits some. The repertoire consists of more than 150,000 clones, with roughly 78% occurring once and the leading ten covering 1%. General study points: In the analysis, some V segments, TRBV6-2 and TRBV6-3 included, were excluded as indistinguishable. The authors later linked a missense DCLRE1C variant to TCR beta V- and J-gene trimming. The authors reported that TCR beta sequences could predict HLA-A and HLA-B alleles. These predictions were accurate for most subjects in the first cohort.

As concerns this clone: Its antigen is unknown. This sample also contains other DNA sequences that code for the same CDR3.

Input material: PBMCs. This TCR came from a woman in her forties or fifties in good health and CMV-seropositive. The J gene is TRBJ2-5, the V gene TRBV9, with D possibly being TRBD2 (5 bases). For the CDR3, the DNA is TGTGCCAGCAGCCCCGGGGAAGAGACCCAGTACTTC. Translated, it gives CASSPGEETQYF.